These T cell receptor beta chains were read from a single sample in a study of graft-versus-host responses after intestinal transplantation. The repertoire was sequenced with immunoSEQ multiplex PCR; TCRdb's copy has only in-frame clones and lacks some. The sample includes over 85,000 clones, 90% to 95% of them seen just once. These receptors are not linked to any known antigen. The sample was unstimulated CD4+ T cells sorted from spleen or lymph node cells, taken before transplant. These receptors were taken from a human donor who was the organ donor for an intestinal transplant. Each CDR3 is given with its conserved first and last residue. Each record gives: J gene, V gene, CDR3 protein.

J: TRBJ1-2
V: TRBV5-4
CDR3: CASSPSRGNGYTF

J: TRBJ1-4
V: TRBV28
CDR3: CASTSPREGYEKLFF

J: TRBJ1-4
V: TRBV7-8
CDR3: CASSLQGRREKLFF

J: TRBJ2-3
V: TRBV9
CDR3: CASERGGSSTDTQYF

J: TRBJ2-7
V: TRBV2
CDR3: CASSDRGSQAYEQYF

J: TRBJ2-1
V: TRBV5-1
CDR3: CASSLNPMAGGFFYNEQFF

J: TRBJ2-3
V: TRBV5-1
CDR3: CASSSSTDTQYF

J: TRBJ1-1
V: TRBV6-1
CDR3: CASSELGTVNTEAFF

J: TRBJ1-1
V: TRBV11-1
CDR3: CASSYKTGGTEAFF

J: TRBJ2-1
V: TRBV2
CDR3: CASRRGGASYNEQFF